The clone carrying this TCR beta chain was detected only once. A read error may account for a junction end that differs from germline. Sequenced by immunoSEQ multiplex PCR; TCRdb stores in-frame clones only, minus some. The sample yields 250,000 to 400,000 clones, 88% seen once. Patients in Seattle were enrolled during active infection, then followed longitudinally. This entry belongs to a study of blood T cell repertoires in COVID-19. On the study more broadly: Sites across the United States, Italy and Spain contributed samples from acute and convalescent COVID-19. Sample material is recorded as cDNA or gDNA derived from T cells, B-cell-depleted T cells, or PBMCs.

The CDR3 spans 14 residues. The germline V gene encodes CDR1 SNHLY and CDR2 FYNNEI. The clonotype comes from a woman aged 30 to 39 with COVID-19, enrolled during active disease. J is TRBJ1-2 and V is TRBV2, with D hard to call. The sample consisted of peripheral blood. The CDR3 here is CASSLITVNDGYTF. The CDR3 region has the DNA TGTGCCAGCAGCCTTATTACAGTTAACGATGGCTACACCTTC. Looking up the rest from reference TRBV2 and TRBJ1-2 gives the full variable domain: EPEVTQTPSHQVTQMGQEVILRCVPISNHLYFYWYRQILGQKVEFLVSFYNNEISEKSEIFDDQFSVERPDGSNFTLKIRSTKLEDSAMYFCASSLITVNDGYTFGSGTRLTVV.